The following is a TCR beta chain sequence with its context. What antigen it recognizes has not been identified. No quality values exist for individual bases; no much larger clone is one base distant. V ends up 3 bases short and J 3 bases short, with an unmatched junction base count of 7. The germline V gene yields SGDLS for CDR1 and YYNGEE for CDR2. The CDR3 sequence holds 16 residues, the cysteine and phenylalanine included. Of all the DNA, just the CDR3 is kept, 48 bases in frame from base 1. This sample was included in a study of cytomegalovirus exposure and HLA in healthy donors (dated by TCRdb to the late 2010s). The study in broad terms: An earlier analysis of roughly 630 of the donors reported 250 to 350 Gb of sequence data and more than 90 million unique TCR beta sequences from 150 million to 200 million T cells. An early release that covered 640 HLA-typed donors contained about 300 gigabases of sequencing data and tens of millions of unique TCR sequences. Among the roughly 390 genotyped donors, around 81% belonged to the genetic ancestry cluster associated with self-reported Caucasian donors. The aim of the study was to test whether cataloging public T cell receptors could identify signatures of past pathogen exposure. The study used immunosequencing to profile the T cell repertoires of several hundred subjects and linked those repertoires to cytomegalovirus serostatus. A separate validation cohort of roughly 130 different subjects was used in addition to the roughly 640-subject first cohort. The study combined high-throughput TCR immunosequencing, statistical association of individual TCRs with disease status, and machine learning to predict cytomegalovirus infection status. A later analysis re-analyzed previously published TCR beta repertoires from 600 to 850 donors and added high-resolution HLA genotyping to study TCR occurrence patterns. Rather than using new phenotypic data, the later analysis identified candidate immune exposures from TCR beta sequences and from how often those sequences occurred across donors. An earlier analysis of approximately 500 of the donors applied high-throughput TCR beta sequencing to assess whether each TCR beta V gene segment acted as functional or pseudogenic. Donor age, sex, ethnicity and CMV serostatus were compiled together with the repertoire data. Genome-wide SNP genotypes for about 65% of the roughly 670 donors were used in a later genetic analysis, which treated that subset as a discovery cohort. All discovery cohort repertoires had been generated on a single sequencing platform. Class I and class II HLA loci were covered by the typing at four-digit resolution. The number of typed donors differed by locus: roughly 629-640 for A, B, C, DRB1 and DQB1; 522 for DQA1; around 580 for DPA1; and some 450 for DPB1. Roughly five DR-DQ haplotypes were handled as single units for association and clustering, since linkage in the cohort was strong. On average, 235,054 unique TCR beta nucleotide sequences were sequenced per donor among several hundred genotyped donors of the cohort, with about 19% of those sequences being non-productive.

The library came from the immunoSEQ multiplex PCR assay. For the multiplex PCR, a mixture combining 60 forward primers for TCR Vbeta segments and 13 reverse primers for TCR Jbeta segments was used. The CDR3 region of rearranged TCR beta genes was amplified from genomic DNA with a multiplex PCR assay. The Illumina HiSeq System was used to sequence the amplified TCR beta libraries as 87-base-pair reads. The study's own analysis went as follows. Across the 500 to 750 repertoires, a later analysis counted roughly 77 million unique TCR beta chains, about 10 million of which were shared by at least two donors. Raw reads were error-corrected and collapsed into unique sequences with a nearest-neighbor algorithm that merged closely related sequences to remove PCR and sequencing errors. CDR3 sequences were aligned to IMGT reference sequences to assign V, D and J gene segments. Each retained sequence needed at least a six-nucleotide match to both a V gene segment and a J gene segment. Rearrangements were called productive when the CDR3 lacked stop codons and stayed in frame with V and J; all others were non-productive. Following IMGT convention, CDR3 was defined as the stretch from the second conserved V-encoded cysteine up to the conserved J-encoded phenylalanine. In an earlier analysis of just under 600 of the donors, sequences lacking an unambiguous match to a single V gene segment were excluded. An earlier analysis of a few hundred of the donors classified V segments as functional when productive rearrangements were above 56.7% and as segregating when the standard deviation between donors was above 5%. A statistical classification framework was developed to diagnose cytomegalovirus status using the catalog of TCR beta chain sequences. In a later analysis, V and J genes were assigned by comparing TCR nucleotide sequences against IMGT/GENE-DB human TR gene sequences. The TCRdist pipeline was used in a later analysis to assign CDR3 sequences and most-parsimonious VDJ recombination scenarios. In a later analysis, each TCR beta chain was defined by its CDR3 amino acid sequence together with its V-gene family, and reads lacking a unique V-gene family were excluded. To address suspected cross-contamination and a sequencing artifact, a later analysis removed some 620 highly shared, low-generation-probability nucleotide sequences. A later analysis calculated a clonal expansion index for each public chain from normalized within-repertoire ranks of inferred template counts. A later analysis computed generation probabilities with a VDJ recombination model fitted to out-of-frame rearrangements, and checked the results against IGoR. Hypergeometric tests were used in a later analysis to score TCR-TCR, TCR-HLA and TCR-CMV co-occurrence, with a repertoire-size bias correction applied to the TCR pairs. A later analysis estimated false discovery rates by permuting HLA or CMV assignments 20 times. In a later analysis, co-occurring TCRs were grouped with DBSCAN, and TCRdist sequence similarity was added when clustering was performed within HLA-allele-positive subsets. Repertoires with fewer than 30,000 or more than 120,000 public chains, plus five repertoires with anomalous nucleotide sharing, were excluded from co-occurrence clustering. Imported from immuneACCESS, the table was reduced by TCRdb to in-frame sequences with V and J called. These copies leave out some clones; in studies compared against another copy, an unresolved V gene accounts for under half, and the cause of the remainder is not known. That table supplies the V and J calls and clone size; D and trimming were determined from the DNA. Counted in this sample were 68,000 or so clones; around 80% of them appeared once. Of the sample, around 4.2% is held by the ten largest clones.

Results and caveats for the whole study, not just this receptor: In a later analysis, 15,000 to 20,000 TCR beta sequences were associated with specific HLA alleles at a false discovery rate of 0.05. The presence/absence analyses assumed that sequencing depth was roughly uniform across donors, and that assumption may not be true. Because HLA typing was unavailable for some donors at each locus, only the typed subset was used in association tests. In a later genetic analysis, fewer N-insertions in productive TCRs were reported among donors in an Asian-associated ancestry cluster than the roughly 640-donor mean. When HLA alleles, especially DR and DQ, strongly co-occurred, TCR associations were difficult to assign to individual alleles. In both the original and validation cohorts, the classifier was reported to diagnose cytomegalovirus status with high specificity and sensitivity. A cluster of highly shared sequence variants was judged likely to be a technical artifact of the sequencing pipeline. Some IMGT-functional V segments, including TRBV6-2 and TRBV6-3, could not be distinguished by the 87-base-pair reads and were therefore excluded. Only TCR beta chains were sequenced in this cohort, and the absence of alpha or paired-chain data limited detectable features. Correlated functional status among segregating V segments might be attributable to linkage disequilibrium, but an unknown experimental factor could not be ruled out. In a later genetic analysis, a missense DCLRE1C variant was associated with V-gene and J-gene trimming of TCR beta chains, and the association was replicated in an independent cohort. Immune exposure information for the cohort was limited to CMV serostatus. A further reported finding was that TCR beta sequences accurately predicted the HLA-A and HLA-B alleles for most subjects in the first cohort. It was suggested by the authors that the approach could potentially be generalized to other disease states and immunological phenotypes. An earlier analysis of 587 of the donors showed that most TCR beta V segments appeared in productive rearrangements either about 87% or about 30% of the time, which broadly matched IMGT annotations. Several of the top co-occurrence clusters appeared to be linked to parvovirus B19, influenza, CMV and Epstein-Barr virus, according to a later analysis. A total of roughly 160 TCR beta chains were listed by the study as associated with cytomegalovirus. Compared with equally common non-associated chains, HLA-associated TCR beta chains in a later analysis were more clonally expanded and had lower generation probabilities. In vitro tests confirmed that a few of the cytomegalovirus-associated TCR beta chains recognize cytomegalovirus antigens. According to a later analysis, most CMV-associated TCR beta chains appeared to be HLA-restricted, and the HLA associations seemed to be driven largely by CMV exposure. In a later analysis, TCR association rates were found to vary across HLA loci, with the most associated TCRs seen for DRB1 alleles and the fewest for HLA-C alleles. Across donors, most TCR sequences were observed very rarely, whereas some public TCRs were present in many individuals. The earlier analysis of 450 to 700 of the donors excluded some 15 rarely observed V segments, including chromosome 9 orphons, because counts were too low.

The cohort consisted of hundreds of healthy bone marrow donors. At the time of sampling, every cohort member was nominally healthy, though immune exposures that went unrecorded were likely present. The donor was CMV seronegative and belonged to the group of 350 to 400 seronegative cohort members. Each donor provided a peripheral blood sample, and peripheral blood mononuclear cells were used for TCR beta sequencing. Genomic DNA was extracted from the blood cell samples with the Qiagen DNeasy Blood Extraction Kit. The TCR comes from a woman aged 25 to 45 in good health and CMV-seronegative. The sample comprised PBMCs. This chain is built from TRBV9 and TRBJ2-7; 12 bases in between match TRBD1. The bases read TGTGCCAGCAGCGCCATCGGGACAGGGGGCCGCTACGAGCAGTACTTC. Protein translation: CASSAIGTGGRYEQYF.